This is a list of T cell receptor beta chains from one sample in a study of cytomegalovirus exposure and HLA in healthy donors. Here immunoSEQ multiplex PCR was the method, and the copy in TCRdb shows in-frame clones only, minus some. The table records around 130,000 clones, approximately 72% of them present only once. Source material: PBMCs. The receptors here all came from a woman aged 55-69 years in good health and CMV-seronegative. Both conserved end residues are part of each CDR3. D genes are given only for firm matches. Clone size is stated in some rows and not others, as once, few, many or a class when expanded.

CDR3 DNA: TGTGCCAGCTCACCACTTATAAGCGGAGCCAAAAACATTCAGTACTTC; CDR3 protein: CASSPLISGAKNIQYF; D gene: .; CDR3 length: 16; V gene: TRBV18; J gene: TRBJ2-4; clone size: .
CDR3 DNA: TGTGCCAGCAGCTTATTTACTAGCGGGGGAACGCAGTATTTT; CDR3 protein: CASSLFTSGGTQYF; D gene: TRBD2; CDR3 length: 14; V gene: TRBV7-2; J gene: TRBJ2-3; clone size: .
CDR3 DNA: TGTGCCAGCAGCTTGGCGGGGAACTATGGCTACACCTTC; CDR3 protein: CASSLAGNYGYTF; D gene: .; CDR3 length: 13; V gene: TRBV5-6; J gene: TRBJ1-2; clone size: .
CDR3 DNA: TGTGCCAGCAGCTTGGACGGGATATCGGGTGGCTACACCTTC; CDR3 protein: CASSLDGISGGYTF; D gene: .; CDR3 length: 14; V gene: TRBV5-4; J gene: TRBJ1-2; clone size: few
CDR3 DNA: TGTGCCAGCAGCCGGGGACAGGGGCCCACTGAAGCTTTCTTT; CDR3 protein: CASSRGQGPTEAFF; D gene: TRBD1; CDR3 length: 14; V gene: TRBV6-5; J gene: TRBJ1-1; clone size: .
CDR3 DNA: TGTGCCAGCAGCCTGGCAACCGGCAGGGGGATTAATTCACCCCTCCACTTT; CDR3 protein: CASSLATGRGINSPLHF; D gene: TRBD1; CDR3 length: 17; V gene: TRBV7-2; J gene: TRBJ1-6; clone size: .
CDR3 DNA: TGTGCCAGCTCACCAATAGCGGGATGGGAGACCCAGTACTTC; CDR3 protein: CASSPIAGWETQYF; D gene: TRBD2; CDR3 length: 14; V gene: TRBV18; J gene: TRBJ2-5; clone size: few
CDR3 DNA: TGTGCCAGCAGCTTCTCCGGGACAGACACCGGGGAGCTGTTTTTT; CDR3 protein: CASSFSGTDTGELFF; D gene: TRBD1; CDR3 length: 15; V gene: TRBV7-3; J gene: TRBJ2-2; clone size: few
CDR3 DNA: TGCGCCAGCAGCTCACAGGGGGCCGACAGAATTACTTATGGCTACACCTTC; CDR3 protein: CASSSQGADRITYGYTF; D gene: TRBD1; CDR3 length: 17; V gene: TRBV5-1; J gene: TRBJ1-2; clone size: few
CDR3 DNA: TGTGCCAGCAGAGACAGGGTGGACGGAAACACCATATATTTT; CDR3 protein: CASRDRVDGNTIYF; D gene: TRBD1; CDR3 length: 14; V gene: TRBV6-1; J gene: TRBJ1-3; clone size: few
CDR3 DNA: TGTGCCAGCAGCTTTCCGGGACAGGGGGCGGTCGAAAAACTGTTTTTT; CDR3 protein: CASSFPGQGAVEKLFF; D gene: TRBD1; CDR3 length: 16; V gene: TRBV5-6; J gene: TRBJ1-4; clone size: .
CDR3 DNA: TGCGCCAGCAGCTTACCCGATCGACTAGCGGGGGGGTCGCTATCCTACAATGAGCAGTTCTTC; CDR3 protein: CASSLPDRLAGGSLSYNEQFF; D gene: TRBD2; CDR3 length: 21; V gene: TRBV5-1; J gene: TRBJ2-1; clone size: .
CDR3 DNA: TGTGCCAGCAGCCTCGGGACTTTGGAGACCCAGTACTTC; CDR3 protein: CASSLGTLETQYF; D gene: .; CDR3 length: 13; V gene: TRBV9; J gene: TRBJ2-5; clone size: .
CDR3 DNA: TGCGCCAGCAGCTTGGGATTATTAGAAGAGACCCAGTACTTC; CDR3 protein: CASSLGLLEETQYF; D gene: .; CDR3 length: 14; V gene: TRBV5-1; J gene: TRBJ2-5; clone size: few
CDR3 DNA: TGTGCCAGCAGTGAAGCGGGGACAGCCTACGAGCAGTACTTC; CDR3 protein: CASSEAGTAYEQYF; D gene: TRBD1; CDR3 length: 14; V gene: TRBV6-1; J gene: TRBJ2-7; clone size: .
CDR3 DNA: TGTGCCAGCAGTCTAGGTGGGACAGCCAGCTTTTCCTACGAGCAGTACTTC; CDR3 protein: CASSLGGTASFSYEQYF; D gene: TRBD1; CDR3 length: 17; V gene: TRBV28; J gene: TRBJ2-7; clone size: few
CDR3 DNA: TGTGCCAGCAGTCCAGGTCCCTGGGAGCAGTTCTTC; CDR3 protein: CASSPGPWEQFF; D gene: .; CDR3 length: 12; V gene: TRBV28; J gene: TRBJ2-1; clone size: .
CDR3 DNA: TGTGCCAGCACCGTAGGGGGGGCGACCTATCAGCCCCAGCATTTT; CDR3 protein: CASTVGGATYQPQHF; D gene: .; CDR3 length: 15; V gene: TRBV28; J gene: TRBJ1-5; clone size: .
CDR3 DNA: TGTGCCGCTCAGGAGGGCACCGGGGAGCTGTTTTTT; CDR3 protein: CAAQEGTGELFF; D gene: .; CDR3 length: 12; V gene: TRBV10-3; J gene: TRBJ2-2; clone size: .
CDR3 DNA: TGCGCCAGCAGCTTGCGGGGGGGCTCCTACGAGCAGTACTTC; CDR3 protein: CASSLRGGSYEQYF; D gene: TRBD2; CDR3 length: 14; V gene: TRBV5-1; J gene: TRBJ2-7; clone size: .
CDR3 DNA: TGTGCCAGCGGGGGGGGCGTCACAGATACGCAGTATTTT; CDR3 protein: CASGGGVTDTQYF; D gene: .; CDR3 length: 13; V gene: TRBV6-6; J gene: TRBJ2-3; clone size: .
CDR3 DNA: TGTGCCAGTAGTGCTGGGAGCTCCTATAATTCACCCCTCCACTTT; CDR3 protein: CASSAGSSYNSPLHF; D gene: .; CDR3 length: 15; V gene: TRBV19; J gene: TRBJ1-6; clone size: .
CDR3 DNA: TGTGCCAGTAGTATCACCGGGTCTTACGAGCAGTACTTC; CDR3 protein: CASSITGSYEQYF; D gene: .; CDR3 length: 13; V gene: TRBV19; J gene: TRBJ2-7; clone size: .
CDR3 DNA: TGTGCCAGCAGCTTAGCATTTGGTGCGGCACGTGCTTTCTTT; CDR3 protein: CASSLAFGAARAFF; D gene: .; CDR3 length: 14; V gene: TRBV7-8; J gene: TRBJ1-1; clone size: once
CDR3 DNA: TGTGCCAGCTGGACTAGCGGGGGGGTGAGTGAGCAGTTCTTC; CDR3 protein: CASWTSGGVSEQFF; D gene: TRBD2; CDR3 length: 14; V gene: TRBV6-1; J gene: TRBJ2-1; clone size: few
CDR3 DNA: TGTGCCAGCAGCGTAGGCCCCGGGGACTTCAATCAGCCCCAGCATTTT; CDR3 protein: CASSVGPGDFNQPQHF; D gene: .; CDR3 length: 16; V gene: TRBV9; J gene: TRBJ1-5; clone size: .
CDR3 DNA: TGTGCCAGTAATCACAGGGGGACAGATACGCAGTATTTT; CDR3 protein: CASNHRGTDTQYF; D gene: TRBD1; CDR3 length: 13; V gene: TRBV19; J gene: TRBJ2-3; clone size: once
CDR3 DNA: TGTGCCAGCAGCTTAGGGCAGGGGGCCTATGGCTACACCTTC; CDR3 protein: CASSLGQGAYGYTF; D gene: TRBD1; CDR3 length: 14; V gene: TRBV7-2; J gene: TRBJ1-2; clone size: few
CDR3 DNA: TGTGCCAGCAGCTTAGGTCTAGCGGTGAACAATGAGCAGTTCTTC; CDR3 protein: CASSLGLAVNNEQFF; D gene: TRBD2; CDR3 length: 15; V gene: TRBV7-2; J gene: TRBJ2-1; clone size: .
CDR3 DNA: TGCAGCGGGGGACAGGGTCTTAAGGATGAGCAGTTCTTC; CDR3 protein: CSGGQGLKDEQFF; D gene: TRBD1; CDR3 length: 13; V gene: TRBV29-1; J gene: TRBJ2-1; clone size: .
CDR3 DNA: TGTGCCAGCAGCTCTAGCGGGAGCGGGAATGAGCAGTTCTTC; CDR3 protein: CASSSSGSGNEQFF; D gene: TRBD2; CDR3 length: 14; V gene: TRBV7-6; J gene: TRBJ2-1; clone size: few
CDR3 DNA: TGTGCCAGCAGTTACTCCAGGGACAGTTTTAAGCAGTACTTC; CDR3 protein: CASSYSRDSFKQYF; D gene: TRBD1; CDR3 length: 14; V gene: TRBV6-6; J gene: TRBJ2-7; clone size: .
CDR3 DNA: TGTGCCAGCAGCCGAGGAGTCGGAGGATCCCTCTTCTATGGCTACACCTTC; CDR3 protein: CASSRGVGGSLFYGYTF; D gene: .; CDR3 length: 17; V gene: TRBV7-8; J gene: TRBJ1-2; clone size: .
CDR3 DNA: TGTGCCAGCAGTGCCTCAGTTAATAGCAATCAGCCCCAGCATTTT; CDR3 protein: CASSASVNSNQPQHF; D gene: .; CDR3 length: 15; V gene: TRBV25-1; J gene: TRBJ1-5; clone size: few
CDR3 DNA: TGTGCCAGCAGCACAGACACAGGGGAGAGTGGGGCGGAGACCCAGTACTTC; CDR3 protein: CASSTDTGESGAETQYF; D gene: TRBD1; CDR3 length: 17; V gene: TRBV9; J gene: TRBJ2-5; clone size: .
CDR3 DNA: TGTGCTAGCAGCCCTAGCGGTAGCTCCTACAATGAGCAGTTCTTC; CDR3 protein: CASSPSGSSYNEQFF; D gene: TRBD2; CDR3 length: 15; V gene: TRBV7-7; J gene: TRBJ2-1; clone size: .
CDR3 DNA: TGCGCCAGCAGTCTGGGGGGACAGGGTTTCGACGAGCAGTACTTC; CDR3 protein: CASSLGGQGFDEQYF; D gene: TRBD1; CDR3 length: 15; V gene: TRBV5-1; J gene: TRBJ2-7; clone size: .
CDR3 DNA: TGTGCCAGCAGTGAATCGGGACAGGGGGCCGGGGCAGGCAATCAGCCCCAGCATTTT; CDR3 protein: CASSESGQGAGAGNQPQHF; D gene: TRBD1; CDR3 length: 19; V gene: TRBV6-4; J gene: TRBJ1-5; clone size: .
CDR3 DNA: TGTGCTAGTGGTTTCGACGCTGGGCGGGGTGGCGGCTACACCTTC; CDR3 protein: CASGFDAGRGGGYTF; D gene: .; CDR3 length: 15; V gene: TRBV12-5; J gene: TRBJ1-2; clone size: few
CDR3 DNA: TGTGCCAGCAGCTTAGATAGGACTTTGGGGAATGAGCAGTTCTTC; CDR3 protein: CASSLDRTLGNEQFF; D gene: .; CDR3 length: 15; V gene: TRBV11-2; J gene: TRBJ2-1; clone size: .
CDR3 DNA: TGCAGCGTTTCAGCGGGAGGGCCTAGAGAGACCCAGTACTTC; CDR3 protein: CSVSAGGPRETQYF; D gene: TRBD2; CDR3 length: 14; V gene: TRBV29-1; J gene: TRBJ2-5; clone size: .
CDR3 DNA: TGTGCCAGCAGCTTAGCGGGGGGGGCCCTCGGCTACGAGCAGTACTTC; CDR3 protein: CASSLAGGALGYEQYF; D gene: .; CDR3 length: 16; V gene: TRBV7-8; J gene: TRBJ2-7; clone size: few